A single sample is the source of the 8 T cell receptor beta chains below, sequenced in a study of regulatory T cells in long-lasting Graves disease (dated by TCRdb to the early 2020s). In the paper's terms, the time point label means: newly diagnosed GD, antithyroid drugs for less than 3 months. For both TCR sequencing and RNA sequencing, RNA was extracted from PBMCs using TRIzol. Library preparation employed multiplex PCR. Instrument on record: Illumina HiSeq 4000. TCR beta libraries were built with iRepertoire HTBI primers and Arm-PCR amplification of CDR3 regions. The raw public reads went through TCRdb reprocessing: fastp at Q25, MiXCR clone calling, in-frame beta chains kept. Each CDR3 protein appears once, grouped with its most common genes and DNA. A total of around 420,000 distinct CDR3 sequences appear in this sample, approximately 16% of them only once. The top ten hold approximately 7.6% of the sample.

This sample was shared with a second study, whose subject was T cells in Graves' hyperthyroidism and ophthalmopathy.

The input for sequencing was peripheral blood mononuclear cells (PBMCs), taken at new diagnosis, from a patient treated with antithyroid drugs. The receptors come from a woman in her forties with Graves disease. Donor details come from another sample of the same person, matched by shared clones.

This clonotype was seen a handful of times. The chain uses TRBV10-2 and TRBJ2-1; TRBD2 aligns across 11 bases. In germline, CDR1 is WSHSY, CDR2 SAAADI. The CDR3 covers 15 residues. Trimming at V came to 6 bases and at J to 4 bases, leaving 5 bases not matched to a gene. The CDR3: CASRLAGAVYNEQFF. The CDR3 nucleotides read TGCGCCAGCAGACTAGCGGGAGCTGTTTACAATGAGCAGTTCTTC.

This clonotype was observed many times. V is TRBV6-2 or TRBV6-3 and J is TRBJ2-7, with D unresolved. V lost 7 bases, J lost 3 bases, and 7 bases lay in between. Germline assignment: CDR1 MNHEY and CDR2 SVGEGT. The CDR3 has 11 amino acids. The CDR3, as DNA: TGTGCCAGCACGGCGGACTACGAGCAGTACTTC. It translates to CASTADYEQYF.

This clonotype was observed at least ten times. V and J are TRBV25-1 and TRBJ1-1; D is unresolved. Trimming left V 2 bases short and J 0 bases short, with 10 bases between. This CDR3 has 15 residues. Germline CDR1 and CDR2: MGHDK and SYGVNS. Here the CDR3 reads CASSETRDMNTEAFF. DNA for the CDR3: TGTGCCAGCAGTGAAACGCGGGATATGAACACTGAAGCTTTCTTT.

This clonotype was counted only a few times. The genes are TRBV20-1 and TRBJ2-2; 9 bases agree with TRBD2. CDR1 is DFQATT and CDR2 is SNEGSKA in the germline V gene (reference sequence). V trimming: 1 base; J trimming: 5 bases; junction bases outside the gene matches: 8. The CDR3 consists of 16 residues. CDR3 sequence reads: CSARGAGGPGTGELFF. The CDR3 coding sequence is TGCAGTGCTAGAGGCGCGGGAGGGCCGGGGACCGGGGAGCTGTTTTTT.

This clonotype was seen at least ten times. CDR3 sequence: CASSLPQGELWELFF. For the CDR3, the DNA is TGTGCCAGCAGTTTACCTCAGGGAGAGCTCTGGGAGCTGTTTTTT. The chain uses TRBV12-3 or TRBV12-4 and TRBJ2-2; D possibly uses TRBD1 or TRBD2 (5 bases each). The V and J ends lost 2 bases and 9 bases respectively, with 16 bases between them. The CDR3 is 15 amino acids.

The chain joins TRBV6-1 to TRBJ1-1; TRBD1 agrees at 8 bases. This CDR3 region has 13 residues. Germline V gene data show CDR1 as MNHNS and CDR2 as SASEGT. V dropped 4 bases and J dropped 7; count of bases not matched to a gene: 5. This CDR3 reads CASSATGVDEAFF. The CDR3 nucleotides are TGTGCCAGCAGTGCGACAGGGGTGGATGAAGCTTTCTTT.

V and J are TRBV6-2 or TRBV6-3 and TRBJ1-2; 8 positions agree with TRBD1. Germline lookup yields CDR1 MNHEY and CDR2 SVGEGT. Germline trimming cut 0 bases from V and 8 bases from J; bases unmatched to any gene: 5. This CDR3 is built from 14 residues. CDR3 amino acids: CASSYSRQGNGYTF. The CDR3 bases are TGTGCCAGCAGTTACTCGCGACAGGGGAACGGCTACACCTTC.

This clonotype appeared a few times. V usage is TRBV18 and J usage is TRBJ2-5; D is unresolved. The germline V gene has CDR1 KGHSH and CDR2 LQKENI. The CDR3 extends over 14 amino acids. V was pared by 3 bases and J by 5 bases, with 13 bases between. The CDR3, as DNA: TGTGCCAGCTCACCCGACGGGTTCAGGGAGACCCAGTACTTC. Amino acids: CASSPDGFRETQYF.